Sequencing of this TCR beta chain was carried out in a study of vaccination and CD4 T cells after COVID-19. The wider study: SARS-CoV-2 had been detected by nasal swab PCR in convalescent patients; nine were mild, one severe. The study collected post-vaccine samples a median around 72 days after dose two, with a range of 14 to 241.

Points on this clonotype: What it binds is unknown.

Treatment denoted: roughly nine-day PBMC culture with coronavirus spike peptide pools or control peptides (ViraFEST assay). Fresh IL-2 medium replaced half the culture medium on days 3 and 7. The V end lost 6 bases, the J end lost 7 bases, and 18 bases lay between the germline ends. This CDR3 region has 15 residues. Per germline, CDR1 LNHDA and CDR2 SQIVND (reference sequence). Once obtained from cultured CD4+ T cells, the DNA was sequenced using the Oncomine TCR Beta short-read assay. TCRdb re-derived calls from the PCR reads in MiXCR, one entry per CDR3 protein. This table holds about 12,000 distinct CDR3 sequences, 45% to 55% found once.

This clonotype originated in a human donor who had recovered from COVID-19. Material for sequencing was CD4+ T cells from blood, cultured in vitro. This chain uses TRBV19 with TRBJ2-2; D is perhaps TRBD2 (6 bases). CDR3 protein: CASSHNREFGGELFF. CDR3 nucleotide sequence: TGTGCCAGTAGCCACAATCGGGAGTTCGGCGGGGAGCTGTTTTTT. Based on the CDR3 plus reference TRBV19 and TRBJ2-2, the full variable domain is DGGITQSPKYLFRKEGQNVTLSCEQNLNHDAMYWYRQDPGQGLRLIYYSQIVNDFQKGDIAEGYSVSREKKESFPLTVTSAQKNPTAFYLCASSHNREFGGELFFGEGSRLTVL.